This paragraph covers one T cell receptor beta chain sequence. Its antigen is currently not known. No base-level quality is on record; no much larger clone is a single base apart. The entry originates in a study of shared clonotypes between healthy human individuals (dated by TCRdb to 2018 to 2021). Study-level background: The cohort comprised two women and a few men aged 18 to 49 years. For each donor, CD4 naive and CD4 memory were each run on three plates, CD8 naive on two plates, and CD8 memory on one plate. The study deeply sequenced blood TCR repertoires of about 5 healthy adults to estimate repertoire size and the extent of clonotype sharing between individuals. Libraries were prepared and TCR repertoires were sequenced by different laboratories using diverse techniques, in order to increase sequencing depth and limit assay-specific biases. Each donor's leukapheresis produced roughly between roughly 0.85 and 10 billion PBMCs. Points the paper makes about the study in general: Based on pairwise subsampling, the degree of clonotype sharing among donors was expected to be affected by sequencing depth. Clonotypes shared by all four sorted-subset donors showed higher generation probabilities than non-shared clonotypes. Incomplete sequencing was indicated by rarefaction of sorted-subset datasets, despite the large sequencing depth. Sampling was restricted to blood, and TCR repertoires in tissue are likely to differ from TCR repertoires in blood. Estimated clonotype richness was generally larger for naive than for memory subsets. Sharing across a handful of donors was observed for approximately 5% of naive CD4, under 4% of naive CD8, roughly 2.3% of memory CD4, and around 0.44% of memory CD8 clonotypes. The genetic and exposure-history diversity represented was limited by the small number of donors.

Healthy HIV-negative adults with no recently reported acute infections or vaccinations were included as donors. All donors were Caucasian adults living in Nashville, Tennessee, USA. CD4+ T cells were enriched by magnetic negative selection; naive cells were then positively selected on CD45RA, and the negative fraction formed the memory subset. Blood was collected by leukapheresis, and PBMCs were isolated by Ficoll-Histopaque density gradient centrifugation and then cryopreserved in liquid nitrogen vapor phase. Purity and quantity of every magnetically sorted T cell population were checked by analytical flow cytometry. Genomic DNA was isolated from each sorted fraction and quantified by UV absorbance on a Nanodrop 2000c. CDR1 SGHAT and CDR2 FQNNGV are derived from the germline V gene. Trimming accounts for 3 bases at V and 3 bases at J, while the number of junction bases matched to no gene is 1. The CDR3 measures 13 amino acids from cysteine to phenylalanine. Only the CDR3 DNA is retained, 39 bases long and in frame from the first base.

TCR CDR3 regions were amplified from genomic DNA by multiplex PCR using the deep immunoSEQ assay. Extracted genomic DNA from each cell subset was spread evenly across all wells of several immunoSEQ 96-well plates, with each plate serving as a replicate. Each replicate PCR for sorted subsets received 150 to 250 ng genomic DNA, equal to roughly 30,000 T cell genomes. Purified libraries were measured with a Qubit 3.0 fluorometer, size-checked on a Bioanalyzer 2100, and measured again with the KAPA Library Quantification kit. Each immunoSEQ 96-well plate was sequenced on its own single-read 150-cycle Illumina NextSeq 550 flow cell. The original pipeline was this. Because the immunoSEQ output included only junctional sequences and no quality scores, the filtering could not be the same as the filtering used for full-length reads. Sequences were annotated with PyIR, a Python wrapper for IgBLAST v1.9, and V/J genes and CDR3 were assigned using IMGT germline references. Reads were removed for weak V/J assignments (E-value above 1e-6), missing CDR3, stop codons, out-of-frame junctions, or ambiguous translated residues. V3J clonotypes were defined by identical inferred V gene, J gene, and CDR3 amino acid sequence. To compute the percentage overlap between repertoires, the number of shared unique clonotypes was divided by the size of the smaller repertoire. Three approaches were used to assess repertoire richness: RTK rarefaction, the Chao1 estimator, and Recon v2.1 estimates of unobserved clonotypes. For all TCRbeta clonotypes obtained by the gDNA method from a handful of donors, generation probabilities were computed with OLGA. In TCRdb, the immuneACCESS table is reduced to in-frame sequences with V and J assigned. These tables do not hold every clone; where another copy was compared, an unresolved V gene accounts for under half, and the others remain unexplained. D and trimming were read from the DNA, whereas the V and J calls and clone size are those reported in that table. The sample table contains hundreds of thousands of clones; only one count was recorded for around 72% of them. Of the sample, approximately 1.7% is held by the ten largest clones.

The receptor was isolated from a woman aged 25 to 45 in good health. The sample comprised memory CD4+ T cells sorted from blood. The intended sense of this specimen's cell subset or site label: CD45RA-negative fraction. The chain joins TRBV11-2 to TRBJ2-5, with 7 bases in between that match TRBD2. The CDR3: CASSFRGEETQYF. The DNA sequence is as follows: TGTGCCAGCAGCTTCCGGGGGGAAGAGACCCAGTACTTC.